The 27 T cell receptor beta chains reported below all come from one sample, sequenced in a study of T cell changes during pregnancy in multiple sclerosis. TCRdb's copy holds only in-frame clones and misses some; the assay was immunoSEQ multiplex PCR. The sample includes approximately 49,000 clones, around 90% of them seen just once. The source was peripheral blood, collected after pregnancy. The receptor set was obtained from a female donor in good health, enrolled as a control in a pregnancy study.

The chain carries TRBV5-5 and TRBJ1-2, with D possibly being TRBD1 (5 bases). The CDR3 runs 15 residues. Germline-derived CDR1 and CDR2 are SGHKS and YYEKEE (reference sequence). The V end lost 4 bases, the J end lost 6 bases, and 19 bases lay between the germline ends. The CDR3 nucleotides read TGTGCCAGCAGCCCCTTCGGGGGAAGCTTGGATGGCTACACCTTC. Translating it yields CASSPFGGSLDGYTF.

This chain uses TRBV29-1 with TRBJ1-1; tentative D call: TRBD1 (6 bases). Looked up from germline, CDR1 is SQVTM and CDR2 is ANQGSEA. The CDR3 runs 13 residues. V lost 6 bases to trimming and J lost 1 base, with 12 bases between them. The CDR3 region has the DNA TGCAGCGTGGGTGGGGGGGCGAACACTGAAGCTTTCTTT. It encodes CSVGGGANTEAFF.

The CDR3 region has the DNA TGTGCCAGCAGCGTAGGGGGAGGGCTAACCGGGGAGCTGTTTTTT. The encoded protein is CASSVGGGLTGELFF. The chain has TRBV9 and TRBJ2-2; 7 positions match TRBD2. Looked up from germline, CDR1 is SGDLS and CDR2 is YYNGEE. V was pared by 0 bases and J by 5 bases, with 4 bases of the junction left unmatched. The CDR3 sequence is 15 residues long.

V is TRBV5-1 and J is TRBJ2-2; possible D gene TRBD1, 5 bases. Germline V gene sequence: CDR1 SGHRS, CDR2 YFSETQ. V dropped 0 bases and J dropped 2 bases, with 8 bases sitting between them. This CDR3 comprises 15 residues. CDR3 nucleotides: TGCGCCAGCAGCTTGGTGCAGGGCAACACCGGGGAGCTGTTTTTT. Its protein product is CASSLVQGNTGELFF.

The chain combines TRBV19 with TRBJ2-6; D possibly corresponds to TRBD1 (5 bases). Germline CDR1 reads LNHDA; CDR2 reads SQIVND (reference sequence). CDR3 length: 14 residues. V was shortened by 7 bases and J by 2 bases, with 9 bases between the two germline ends. Here the CDR3 reads CASTDSPGANVLTF. CDR3 in DNA: TGTGCCAGTACAGACAGCCCTGGGGCCAACGTCCTGACTTTC.

The rearrangement links TRBV2 to TRBJ2-2; TRBD2 matches at 13 bases. In germline, CDR1 is SNHLY, CDR2 FYNNEI. The CDR3 consists of 17 residues. The ends lost 6 bases at V and 4 bases at J; junction bases unmatched: 8. Written as DNA, the CDR3 is TGTGCCAGCAGGATACTAGCGGGGGGGCTTGGCACCGGGGAGCTGTTTTTT. The encoded protein is CASRILAGGLGTGELFF.

This chain joins TRBV5-8 and TRBJ2-7, with 10 bases fitting TRBD2. V shed 1 base, J shed 1 base, and the junction held 2 bases outside the gene matches. Germline values: CDR1 SGHTS, CDR2 YDEGEE. The CDR3 contains 15 residues. The CDR3 nucleotides read TGTGCCAGCAGCTTGACTAGCGGGGCTTCCTACGAGCAGTACTTC. Amino acid sequence: CASSLTSGASYEQYF.

The chain carries TRBV9 and TRBJ2-3; weak D call: TRBD2 (5 bases). Germline V gives CDR1 SGDLS, CDR2 YYNGEE. The CDR3 extends over 16 amino acids. Trimming took off 4 bases at V and 4 bases at J, with 19 bases between the two ends. CDR3 nucleotide sequence: TGTGCCAGCAGCCCAGCCACTAGACTGAACTCAGATACGCAGTATTTT. This codes for CASSPATRLNSDTQYF.

The CDR3 here is CASSFHGTGLTEAFF. Written as DNA, the CDR3 is TGTGCCAGCAGCTTTCACGGGACAGGGCTCACTGAAGCTTTCTTT. The rearrangement uses TRBV11-1 and TRBJ1-1; TRBD1 aligns across 9 bases. CDR3 length equals 15 residues. Per the germline V gene, CDR1 is SGHAT and CDR2 is FQDESV (reference sequence). V trimming: 3 bases; J trimming: 4 bases; junction bases outside the gene matches: 6.

V is TRBV11-2 and J is TRBJ1-1; D unresolved. Trimming removed 5 bases from V and 0 bases from J, with 7 bases in between. Looked up from germline, CDR1 is SGHAT and CDR2 is FQNNGV. CDR3 length equals 13 residues. The CDR3 protein is CASSRGLNTEAFF. Written as DNA, the CDR3 is TGTGCCAGCAGCCGCGGATTGAACACTGAAGCTTTCTTT.

This chain joins TRBV6-5 and TRBJ2-7; 9 positions agree with TRBD1. This CDR3 is built from 15 residues. Losses at the gene ends were 7 bases for V and 3 bases for J; bases not matched to a gene: 10. Germline V CDR1 and CDR2: MNHEY, SVGAGI. The chain's CDR3 is CASTPSGTGSYEQYF. The CDR3 bases are TGTGCCAGCACCCCCTCCGGGACAGGGAGCTACGAGCAGTACTTC.

V is TRBV18 and J is TRBJ2-3, with D possibly being TRBD1 (6 bases). This CDR3 comprises 14 residues. Between the trimmed V and J ends, which lost 2 bases and 0 bases, there was a span of 6 bases. The germline V gene has CDR1 KGHSH and CDR2 LQKENI. This CDR3 reads CASSPRGSTDTQYF. In DNA form, the CDR3 reads TGTGCCAGCTCACCAAGGGGGAGCACAGATACGCAGTATTTT.

The genes are TRBV11-2 and TRBJ2-7, with 7 bases that match TRBD2. The CDR3 consists of 15 residues. The V gene's germline CDR1 is SGHAT and CDR2 FQNNGV. The trim removed 5 bases at V and 4 bases at J, leaving 11 bases unmatched. Here the CDR3 DNA reads TGTGCCAGCAGCCCATCTCGGGGGGTAGGATACGAGCAGTACTTC. Amino acid sequence: CASSPSRGVGYEQYF.

This chain uses TRBV4-1 with TRBJ1-1, with 9 bases aligning to TRBD1. The CDR3 loop spans 15 amino acids. V lost 4 bases to trimming and J lost 4 bases; unmatched junction nucleotides: 7. Germline CDR1 and CDR2: MGHRA and YSYEKL. CDR3: CASSLPGQGPTEAFF. The CDR3 region has the DNA TGCGCCAGCAGCCTTCCTGGACAGGGGCCCACTGAAGCTTTCTTT.

The DNA of the CDR3 is TGCGCCAGCAGCTTGAACCCGGGACAGGGGAATTCACCCCTCCACTTT. This translates into CASSLNPGQGNSPLHF. The chain couples TRBV5-1 to TRBJ1-6; TRBD1 matches 10 bases. The CDR3 has 16 amino acids. V shed 1 base and J 7 bases; nucleotides not matched to a gene: 5. CDR1 and CDR2 from the germline V gene are SGHRS and YFSETQ. Full variable domain (rest looked up from reference TRBV5-1 and TRBJ1-6): KAGVTQTPRYLIKTRGQQVTLSCSPISGHRSVSWYQQTPGQGLQFLFEYFSETQRNKGNFPGRFSGRQFSNSRSEMNVSTLELGDSALYLCASSLNPGQGNSPLHFGNGTRLTVT.

The gene calls are TRBV4-1 and TRBJ1-2, with 8 nucleotides matching TRBD1. V shed 1 base, J shed 8 bases, and the junction held 12 bases outside the gene matches. This CDR3 has 16 residues. Germline V gene sequence: CDR1 MGHRA, CDR2 YSYEKL. The CDR3 DNA is TGCGCCAGCAGCCAAGTATACCCTGGGACAGGAGAAGGCTACACCTTC. This encodes CASSQVYPGTGEGYTF.

This chain links TRBV28 with TRBJ1-1; 7 bases align to TRBD1. CDR1 and CDR2 from the germline V gene are MDHEN and SYDVKM. Trimming cost V 3 bases and J 1 base; bases outside gene matches: 2. The CDR3 has 14 amino acids. CDR3 nucleotides: TGTGCCAGCAGTTTGGGACAGCGGAACACTGAAGCTTTCTTT. This sequence encodes CASSLGQRNTEAFF.

V gene TRBV4-1 combines with J gene TRBJ1-5; TRBD1 matches at 9 bases. CDR3 length equals 17 residues. CDR1 MGHRA and CDR2 YSYEKL come from the germline V gene. J gave up 0 bases and V 7 bases, and 10 bases lay outside the gene matches. This CDR3 reads CASTLTPGQGSNQPQHF. As DNA, the CDR3 is TGCGCCAGCACCCTTACCCCGGGACAGGGTAGCAATCAGCCCCAGCATTTT.

The rearrangement links TRBV4-3 to TRBJ2-7; D is unclear. The germline V gene encodes CDR1 LGHNA and CDR2 YSLEER. V lost 0 bases, J lost 3 bases, and 9 bases lay in between. The CDR3 totals 14 residues. The CDR3 protein is CASSQEVHNYEQYF. The CDR3 DNA reads TGCGCCAGCAGCCAAGAGGTACACAACTACGAGCAGTACTTC.

This clone showed up just once. This rearrangement joins TRBV9 to TRBJ1-2, with TRBD1 identical over 9 bases. This CDR3 has 15 residues. The J segment lost 1 base and the V segment lost 3 bases, leaving 4 bases of the junction unmatched. Germline CDR1 is SGDLS and CDR2 is YYNGEE. CDR3: CASSGPDRGNYGYTF. In nucleotides, the CDR3 is TGTGCCAGCAGCGGACCGGACAGGGGTAACTATGGCTACACCTTC.

The chain joins TRBV29-1 to TRBJ1-3, with 7 bases aligning to TRBD1. Germline V gene lookup returns CDR1 SQVTM and CDR2 ANQGSEA. Trimming cost V 7 bases and J 2 bases; bases outside gene matches: 11. The CDR3 runs 15 residues. The CDR3 region is CSAEVQGETGNTIYF. DNA for the CDR3: TGCAGCGCTGAGGTTCAGGGGGAGACTGGAAACACCATATATTTT.

This sequence joins TRBV4-3 and TRBJ2-3, with TRBD2 matching 8 bases. There are 16 residues in the CDR3. The V gene end was trimmed by 0 bases and the J gene end by 4 bases; junction bases not matched to a gene: 6. Germline lookup yields CDR1 LGHNA and CDR2 YSLEER. DNA of the CDR3: TGCGCCAGCAGCCAAGATCCCACTAGCGGCTCAGATACGCAGTATTTT. It translates to CASSQDPTSGSDTQYF.

The genes are TRBV18 and TRBJ1-2, with D perhaps matching TRBD1 (5 bases). This CDR3 is 13 amino acids long. The ends were cut back, 2 bases at V and 8 bases at J, with 12 bases in the middle. CDR1 is KGHSH, CDR2 LQKENI, per germline. As DNA, the CDR3 is TGTGCCAGCTCACCATCCAGGGAAGCGGGCTACACCTTC. Translated, it gives CASSPSREAGYTF.

CDR3 residues: CASSLGLGRAYEQYF. DNA for the CDR3: TGTGCCAGCAGCTTAGGTCTCGGGAGGGCTTACGAGCAGTACTTC. The chain couples TRBV7-9 to TRBJ2-7, with TRBD2 matching over 8 bases. The trim removed 1 base at V and 4 bases at J, leaving 6 bases unmatched. Germline V gene data show CDR1 as SEHNR and CDR2 as FQNEAQ (reference sequence). The CDR3 length is 15 residues. Variable domain in full (rest from reference TRBV7-9 and TRBJ2-7): DTGVSQNPRHKITKRGQNVTFRCDPISEHNRLYWYRQTLGQGPEFLTYFQNEAQLEKSRLLSDRFSAERPKGSFSTLEIQRTEQGDSAMYLCASSLGLGRAYEQYFGPGTRLTVT.

This clone appeared once. J is TRBJ1-6 and V is TRBV28, with TRBD1 matching 11 bases. The CDR3 has 16 residues. The V gene end was trimmed by 3 bases and the J gene end by 4 bases; junction bases not matched to a gene: 2. Germline assignment: CDR1 MDHEN and CDR2 SYDVKM. For the CDR3, the DNA is TGTGCCAGCAGTTTTGGGACAGGGGGTTATAATTCACCCCTCCACTTT. Its translation is CASSFGTGGYNSPLHF.

The V call is TRBV9, the J call TRBJ1-1; a weak D match, TRBD1 (5 bases). The CDR3 loop spans 13 amino acids. Germline CDR1 and CDR2: SGDLS and YYNGEE. The V and J ends lost 0 bases and 9 bases respectively, with 12 bases between them. The CDR3 loop reads CASSVDPGVKAFF. The CDR3 nucleotides are TGTGCCAGCAGCGTAGATCCGGGGGTGAAAGCTTTCTTT.

This clone was recorded only once. The rearrangement uses TRBV5-4 and TRBJ1-2, with 11 positions matching TRBD1. This CDR3 is built from 15 residues. Germline values: CDR1 SGHNT, CDR2 YYREEE (reference sequence). The V and J ends lost 3 bases and 5 bases, in that order; junction bases with no gene match: 6. CDR3 amino acids: CASSYPGQGGYGYTF. CDR3 coding DNA: TGTGCCAGCAGCTACCCGGGACAGGGGGGGTATGGCTACACCTTC.